The 18 T cell receptor beta chains below come from one sample, sequenced in a study of blood T cell repertoires in COVID-19. The table came from immunoSEQ multiplex PCR; TCRdb's copy has only in-frame clones and leaves some out. The data show around 210,000 clones, with about 80% seen just once and approximately 8% held by the top ten. Sequences were obtained from peripheral blood. Source of these receptors: a woman aged 80 or over with COVID-19, enrolled during active disease.

This chain joins TRBV5-1 and TRBJ1-5; 10 positions match TRBD1. The V segment lost 0 bases and the J segment 5 bases; nucleotides outside the gene matches: 5. Looked up from germline, CDR1 is SGHRS and CDR2 is YFSETQ. The CDR3 has 16 amino acids. This CDR3 reads CASSLEGQGSHQPQHF. CDR3 bases: TGCGCCAGCAGCTTGGAGGGACAGGGGTCTCATCAGCCCCAGCATTTT.

In its sample, this clone ranks as medium-sized. The V and J genes are TRBV13 and TRBJ2-7; 7 bases agree with TRBD1. CDR3 length: 15 residues. The J segment lost 0 bases and the V segment lost 5 bases, leaving 7 bases of the junction unmatched. Germline loops: CDR1 PRHDT, CDR2 FYEKMQ (reference sequence). CDR3 bases: TGTGCCAGCAGCGGGGCGGACAGGCGCTCCTACGAGCAGTACTTC. Translated: CASSGADRRSYEQYF.

The CDR3 sequence: CSVALATSDTQYF. CDR3 nucleotides: TGCAGCGTTGCTCTAGCCACATCAGATACGCAGTATTTT. J is TRBJ2-3 and V is TRBV29-1; D is possibly TRBD2 (5 bases). The CDR3 contains 13 residues. Between the trimmed V and J ends, which lost 4 bases and 4 bases, there was a span of 12 bases. Germline lookup yields CDR1 SQVTM and CDR2 ANQGSEA.

This clone was seen only once. The chain recombines TRBV7-9 with TRBJ1-3; 8 bases map to TRBD1. The germline gives CDR1 SEHNR, CDR2 FQNEAQ (reference sequence). Unmatched junction bases numbered 5, after V lost 6 bases and J lost 7 bases. This CDR3 region has 13 residues. CDR3 coding DNA: TGTGCCAGCAGGCCGGGACAGGCGAACACCATATATTTT. Its protein is CASRPGQANTIYF.

In its sample, this clone was seen once. V is TRBV5-6 and J is TRBJ2-7; perhaps TRBD1 as D (6 bases). Germline V gene sequence: CDR1 SGHDT, CDR2 YYEEEE. This CDR3 comprises 17 residues. V dropped 1 base and J dropped 1 base, with 18 bases sitting between them. Written as DNA, the CDR3 is TGTGCCAGCAGCTTGTGGGGGCTCGACAGGCAGTCCTACGAGCAGTACTTC. This translates into CASSLWGLDRQSYEQYF. The entire variable domain, with the rest obtained from reference TRBV5-6 and TRBJ2-7, is as follows: DAGVTQSPTHLIKTRGQQVTLRCSPKSGHDTVSWYQQALGQGPQFIFQYYEEEERQRGNFPDRFSGHQFPNYSSELNVNALLLGDSALYLCASSLWGLDRQSYEQYFGPGTRLTVT.

J is TRBJ2-1 and V is TRBV3-1 (or the pseudogene TRBV3-2), with D perhaps TRBD1 (6 bases). Trimming shortened V by 4 bases and J by 5 bases, and 12 bases separated the two germline ends. Germline V gene data show CDR1 as LGHDT and CDR2 as YNNKEL (reference sequence). The length of the CDR3 is 14 residues. In DNA form, the CDR3 reads TGTGCCAGCAGCCGGGGGCCCCTTGACAATGAGCAGTTCTTC. Translation gives CASSRGPLDNEQFF.

This sequence joins TRBV13 and TRBJ1-2; D perhaps matches TRBD1 (6 bases). CDR3 length equals 13 residues. CDR1 is PRHDT, CDR2 FYEKMQ, per germline (reference sequence). Deletions cut 5 bases from V and 7 bases from J, with 14 bases between. The CDR3 DNA reads TGTGCCAGCAGCCGGTCCAGGGGCGGTGGCTACACCTTC. It is translated as CASSRSRGGGYTF.

V is TRBV7-3 and J is TRBJ2-1, with 8 bases that match TRBD1. Losses at the gene ends were 4 bases for V and 7 bases for J; bases not matched to a gene: 6. The length of the CDR3 is 14 residues. CDR1 is SGHTA and CDR2 is FQGTGA in the germline V gene. CDR3 nucleotide sequence: TGTGCCAGCAGCTCGCAGGGGGCAGGGAATGAGCAGTTCTTC. Its protein is CASSSQGAGNEQFF.

V is TRBV28 and J is TRBJ2-4; a possible D gene is TRBD2 (6 bases). Germline values: CDR1 MDHEN, CDR2 SYDVKM. The CDR3 is made up of 13 amino acids. The V and J ends lost 5 bases and 10 bases respectively, with 15 bases between them. DNA of the CDR3: TGTGCCAGCAGTCCGGGGGACCCAGGAATTCAGTACTTC. It specifies CASSPGDPGIQYF.

The chain carries TRBV7-9 and TRBJ1-1; TRBD1 matches 7 bases. With V trimmed by 10 bases and J by 0 bases, 5 bases remained unmatched. The CDR3 is 13 amino acids. The germline V gene encodes CDR1 SEHNR and CDR2 FQNEAQ (reference sequence). The CDR3 region is CAIPQGMNTEAFF. The CDR3, as DNA: TGTGCCATTCCACAGGGGATGAACACTGAAGCTTTCTTT.

DNA for the CDR3: TGTGCCATCAGGGGACAGGGAAATTCACCCCTCCACTTT. It yields the protein CAIRGQGNSPLHF. The chain links TRBV10-3 to TRBJ1-6; 9 bases fit TRBD1. Looked up from germline, CDR1 is ENHRY and CDR2 is SYGVKD. Trimming at V came to 6 bases and at J to 7 bases, leaving 1 base not matched to a gene. There are 13 residues in the CDR3.

The V gene is TRBV3-1 (or the pseudogene TRBV3-2), the J gene TRBJ1-2; D is possibly TRBD1 (6 bases). The CDR3 contains 14 residues. Germline V gives CDR1 LGHDT, CDR2 YNNKEL (reference sequence). V was clipped by 3 bases and J by 4 bases, with 12 bases between them. The CDR3 sequence is CASSQVGGIYGYTF. DNA for the CDR3: TGTGCCAGCAGCCAGGTAGGGGGAATCTATGGCTACACCTTC.

V and J are TRBV5-1 and TRBJ1-2; D gene uncertain. The CDR3 consists of 13 residues. V was trimmed by 2 bases and J by 2 bases, leaving 7 bases between them. Per the germline V gene, CDR1 is SGHRS and CDR2 is YFSETQ. CDR3 DNA sequence: TGCGCCAGCAGCTTAGGAGTGAACTATGGCTACACCTTC. Its translation is CASSLGVNYGYTF.

V and J are TRBV3-1 (or the pseudogene TRBV3-2) and TRBJ1-3; 9 positions match TRBD1. In germline, CDR1 is LGHDT, CDR2 YNNKEL (reference sequence). The CDR3 sequence is 17 residues long. Trimming at V came to 3 bases and at J to 5 bases, leaving 11 bases not matched to a gene. Here the CDR3 reads CASSHPAGTGSRNTIYF. The CDR3, as DNA: TGTGCCAGCAGCCACCCGGCCGGGACAGGGAGTCGAAACACCATATATTTT.

The genes are TRBV2 and TRBJ1-6; 7 bases line up with TRBD1. Germline V gene data show CDR1 as SNHLY and CDR2 as FYNNEI. The CDR3 loop spans 16 amino acids. J lost 7 bases, V lost 2 bases, and 8 bases had no gene match. The CDR3 reads CASSEPRQGWNSPLHF. CDR3 bases: TGTGCCAGCAGTGAACCCCGACAGGGATGGAATTCACCCCTCCACTTT.

The chain uses TRBV5-4 and TRBJ2-1; 10 nucleotides line up with TRBD2. After removal of 5 bases from V and 7 bases from J, the junction contained 9 bases not matched to a gene. CDR3 length: 15 residues. Germline V gene sequence: CDR1 SGHNT, CDR2 YYREEE (reference sequence). The CDR3 DNA reads TGTGCCAGCAGACCGCTAGCGGGAGAGATAAATGAGCAGTTCTTC. Translation gives CASRPLAGEINEQFF.

This chain connects TRBV6-1 to TRBJ1-6; the D gene is possibly TRBD1 (5 bases). Germline V CDR1 and CDR2: MNHNS, SASEGT. V shed 3 bases and J shed 11 bases, with 11 bases lying between them. The CDR3 runs 13 residues. CDR3 protein: CASSEGGGAPLHF. CDR3 DNA sequence: TGTGCCAGCAGTGAGGGGGGAGGGGCACCCCTCCACTTT.

This chain links TRBV5-1 with TRBJ2-1, with TRBD2 matching 9 bases. Looked up from germline, CDR1 is SGHRS and CDR2 is YFSETQ. This CDR3 is built from 15 residues. Losses at the gene ends were 10 bases for V and 6 bases for J; bases not matched to a gene: 14. The CDR3 DNA follows: TGCGCCTCCACGAGCCTAGCGGGGCTACCCAATGAGCAGTTCTTC. Translating gives CASTSLAGLPNEQFF.